This T cell receptor (beta chain) stems from a study of Graves' ophthalmopathy and Graves' hyperthyroidism. Study-level background: Sampling took place at initial diagnosis, with peripheral blood obtained before any treatment.

There are many counts of this clonotype. Its matching antigen is unknown. Overall study results and limits: The blood repertoire also included most expanded thyroid clonotypes above 0.001 frequency.

CDR3 length equals 15 residues. With 1 base clipped from V and 5 bases from J, the junction kept 8 bases outside the gene matches. Germline CDR1 is GTSNPN and CDR2 is SVGIG (reference sequence). TCR beta CDR3 amplification used RNA transcripts. RT-PCR with HTBI primers came first, then second-round multiplex PCR. TCRdb reanalysed the multiplex PCR reads using MiXCR and keeps one entry per CDR3 protein. The sample has about 400,000 distinct CDR3 sequences; around 18% are singletons. The chain employs TRBV30 and TRBJ1-3, with TRBD1 matching 7 bases. Material: peripheral blood. This clonotype originated in a woman aged 18-30 years with Graves' ophthalmopathy. This chain's CDR3 is CAWSGWDSRRNTIYF. The DNA for the CDR3 is TGTGCCTGGAGTGGGTGGGACAGCCGACGAAACACCATATATTTT. Drawing the rest from reference TRBV30 and TRBJ1-3, the complete variable domain is SQTIHQWPATLVQPVGSPLSLECTVEGTSNPNLYWYRQAAGRGLQLLFYSVGIGQISSEVPQNLSASRPQDRQFILSSKKLLLSDSGFYLCAWSGWDSRRNTIYFGEGSWLTVV.